Sequencing of this T cell receptor (beta chain) was carried out in a study of T cells in Graves' hyperthyroidism and ophthalmopathy. TCR beta CDR3 regions were amplified from RNA transcripts. HTBI primers drove first-round RT-PCR of the TCR CDR3. From the multiplex PCR reads, TCRdb called clonotypes with MiXCR, one entry per CDR3 protein. Here the sample spans roughly 630,000 distinct CDR3 sequences, approximately 14% being singletons. Trimming stripped 7 bases from V and 0 bases from J, with 15 bases between. This CDR3 has 15 residues. Germline assignment: CDR1 MNHNS and CDR2 SASEGT. In this sample, this clonotype turned up many times.

This TCR was sampled from a woman aged 25 to 39 with Graves' hyperthyroidism. The specimen was blood. This sequence joins TRBV6-1 and TRBJ2-5; the D gene could be TRBD1 or TRBD2 (6 bases each). The CDR3 DNA sequence: TGTGCCAGCACCCCACAAAGGGGGGACCAAGAGACCCAGTACTTC. It yields the protein CASTPQRGDQETQYF.